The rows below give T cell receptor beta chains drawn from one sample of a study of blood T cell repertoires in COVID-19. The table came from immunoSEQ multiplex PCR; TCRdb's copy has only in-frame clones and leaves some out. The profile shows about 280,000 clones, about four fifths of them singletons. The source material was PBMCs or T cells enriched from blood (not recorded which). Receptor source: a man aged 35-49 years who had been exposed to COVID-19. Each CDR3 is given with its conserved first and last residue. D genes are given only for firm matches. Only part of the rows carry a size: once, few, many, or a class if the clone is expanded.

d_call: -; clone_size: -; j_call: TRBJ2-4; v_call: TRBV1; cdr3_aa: CTSSQEGSGFSRF; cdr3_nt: TGCACCAGCAGCCAAGAAGGGTCGGGATTCAGTAGATTC
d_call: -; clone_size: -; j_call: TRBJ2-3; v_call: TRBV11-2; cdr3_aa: CASRPGAGDTQYF; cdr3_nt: TGTGCCAGCAGGCCCGGAGCGGGAGATACGCAGTATTTT
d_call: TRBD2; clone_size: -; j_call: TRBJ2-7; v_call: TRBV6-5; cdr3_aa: CASSSGLAGYHEQYF; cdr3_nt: TGTGCCAGCAGTTCCGGACTAGCGGGATACCACGAGCAGTACTTC
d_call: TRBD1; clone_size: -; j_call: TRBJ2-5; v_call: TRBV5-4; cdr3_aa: CASSPEGTGEETQYF; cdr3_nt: TGTGCCAGCAGCCCAGAGGGGACAGGGGAAGAGACCCAGTACTTC
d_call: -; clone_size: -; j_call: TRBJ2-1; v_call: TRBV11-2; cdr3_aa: CASVERTYNEQFF; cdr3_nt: TGTGCCAGCGTAGAGCGGACGTACAATGAGCAGTTCTTC
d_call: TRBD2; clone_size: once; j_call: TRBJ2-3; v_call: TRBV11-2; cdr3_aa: CASSLALAGGTDTQYF; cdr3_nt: TGTGCCAGCAGCTTAGCCCTAGCGGGAGGAACAGATACGCAGTATTTT
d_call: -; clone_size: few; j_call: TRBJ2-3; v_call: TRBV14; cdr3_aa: CASSRRGDGTQYF; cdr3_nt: TGTGCCAGCAGCCGACGGGGAGACGGTACGCAGTATTTT
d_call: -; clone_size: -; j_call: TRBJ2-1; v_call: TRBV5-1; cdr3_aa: CASSHPNSSGDSYNEQFF; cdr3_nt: TGCGCCAGCAGCCACCCTAATAGTAGCGGAGACTCCTACAATGAGCAGTTCTTC
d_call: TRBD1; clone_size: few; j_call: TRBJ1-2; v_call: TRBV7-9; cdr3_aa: CASSSLGQGALYGYTF; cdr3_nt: TGTGCCAGCAGTTCGCTCGGACAGGGGGCCCTCTATGGCTACACCTTC
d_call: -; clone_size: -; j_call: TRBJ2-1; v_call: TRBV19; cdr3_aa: CASTLGGSYNEQFF; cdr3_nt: TGTGCCAGTACTTTGGGGGGCTCCTACAATGAGCAGTTCTTC
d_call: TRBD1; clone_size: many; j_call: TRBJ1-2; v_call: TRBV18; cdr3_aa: CASSKQGPNFILNYGYTF; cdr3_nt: TGTGCCAGCTCAAAACAGGGGCCCAATTTCATCTTAAACTATGGCTACACCTTC
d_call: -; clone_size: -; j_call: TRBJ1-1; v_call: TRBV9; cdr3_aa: CASTQSPDYTEAFF; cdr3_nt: TGTGCCAGCACCCAAAGTCCAGATTACACTGAAGCTTTCTTT
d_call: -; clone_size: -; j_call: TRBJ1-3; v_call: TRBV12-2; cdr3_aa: CASCTVQGNTIYF; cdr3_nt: TGTGCAAGTTGTACGGTACAGGGAAACACCATATATTTT
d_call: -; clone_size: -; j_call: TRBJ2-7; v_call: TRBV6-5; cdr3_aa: CASSYEGSGQYF; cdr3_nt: TGTGCCAGCAGTTACGAGGGCTCTGGGCAGTACTTC
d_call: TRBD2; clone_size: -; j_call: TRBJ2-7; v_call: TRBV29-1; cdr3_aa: CSVDSGNEQYF; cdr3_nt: TGCAGCGTTGATAGCGGGAACGAGCAGTACTTC
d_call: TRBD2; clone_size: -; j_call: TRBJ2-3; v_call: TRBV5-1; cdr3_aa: CASSLEGASGRARRGTDTQYF; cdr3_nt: TGCGCCAGCAGCTTGGAGGGGGCTAGCGGGAGGGCCAGAAGGGGCACAGATACGCAGTATTTT
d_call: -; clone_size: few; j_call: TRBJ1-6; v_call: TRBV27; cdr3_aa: CASSFQGGPLHF; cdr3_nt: TGTGCCAGCAGTTTCCAGGGAGGACCCCTCCACTTT